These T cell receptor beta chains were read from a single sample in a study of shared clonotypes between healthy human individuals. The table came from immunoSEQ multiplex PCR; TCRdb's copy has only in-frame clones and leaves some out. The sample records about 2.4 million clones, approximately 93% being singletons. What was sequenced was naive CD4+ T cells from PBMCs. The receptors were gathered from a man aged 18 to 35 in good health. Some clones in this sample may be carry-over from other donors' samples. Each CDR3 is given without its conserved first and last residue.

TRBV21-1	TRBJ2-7	ASSLGSGGFYEQY
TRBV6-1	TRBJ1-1	ASSERTGRTEAF
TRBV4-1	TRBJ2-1	ASSQVRAGAQHEQF
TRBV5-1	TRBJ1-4	ASSPTPGEVGKLF
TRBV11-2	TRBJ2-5	ASSLHSQGASTQY
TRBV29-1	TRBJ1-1	SDRQGLNTEAF
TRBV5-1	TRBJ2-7	ASSPAERDAPTEQY
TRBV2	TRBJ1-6	ASSGGQYNSPLH
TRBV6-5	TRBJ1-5	ASRGGTARRGPQH
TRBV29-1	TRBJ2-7	SVGTAGTYEQY
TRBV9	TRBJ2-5	ASSSSTSGLTQY
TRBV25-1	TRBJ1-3	ASSESGASGNTIY
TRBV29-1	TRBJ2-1	SVETSGMSYNEQF
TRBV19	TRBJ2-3	ASSKATAGGYTQY
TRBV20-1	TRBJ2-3	SASTPLQQY
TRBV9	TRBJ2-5	ASSVNGLAGQETQY
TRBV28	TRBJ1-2	ASSWGRDRGRRRDGYT
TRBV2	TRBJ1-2	ATTILWDGYT
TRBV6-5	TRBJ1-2	ASSYKLSGWLYGYT
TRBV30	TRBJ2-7	AWSALRAEQY
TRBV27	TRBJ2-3	ASSSWGAGGADTQY
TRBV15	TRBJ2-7	ATSRRAAAYEQY
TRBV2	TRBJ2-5	ASTGTRVKTQY
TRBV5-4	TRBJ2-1	ASSRDSGEQF
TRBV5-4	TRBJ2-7	ASRLPGQIIYEQY
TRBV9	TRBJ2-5	ASSIGSAGGNQETQY
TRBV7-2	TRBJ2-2	ASSFQGARTGELF
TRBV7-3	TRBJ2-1	ASSTGLAGNEQF
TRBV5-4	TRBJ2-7	ASRRDGYEQY
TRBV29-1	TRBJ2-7	SVRDRGNYEQY
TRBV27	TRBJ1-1	ASSLDWAGSWNTEAF
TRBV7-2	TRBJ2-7	ASSLRDRGYEQY
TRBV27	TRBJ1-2	ASSFGPDLGYT
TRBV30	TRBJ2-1	AWKGTSGNNEQF
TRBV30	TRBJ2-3	AWSVQGRQTDTQY
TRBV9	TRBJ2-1	ASSRQGVENEQF
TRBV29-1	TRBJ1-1	SVVSMGVDTEAF
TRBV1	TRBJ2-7	TSRVLPAGAYEQY
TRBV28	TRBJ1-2	ASSSGGYT
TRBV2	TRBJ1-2	ASSLTGAGYGYT
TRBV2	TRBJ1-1	ASGTDSGAEAF
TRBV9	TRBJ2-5	ASSPGLAGGETQY
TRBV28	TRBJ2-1	ASSYNIEQF